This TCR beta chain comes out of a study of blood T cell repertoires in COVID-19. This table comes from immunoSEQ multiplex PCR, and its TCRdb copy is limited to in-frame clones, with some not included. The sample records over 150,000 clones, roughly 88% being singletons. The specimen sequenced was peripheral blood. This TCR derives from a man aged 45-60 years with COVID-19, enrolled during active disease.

CDR3 protein: CASSPGGAANTEAFF. CDR3 sequence (DNA): TGTGCCAGCAGCCCGGGGGGTGCAGCCAACACTGAAGCTTTCTTT. The chain recombines TRBV9 with TRBJ1-1; perhaps TRBD1 as D (5 bases). CDR1 and CDR2 (germline): SGDLS, YYNGEE. V gave up 4 bases and J gave up 2 bases, with 15 bases separating them. CDR3 size: 15 residues.